This T cell receptor (beta chain) originates from a study of T cells after yellow fever vaccination. Whole-study context: SMART-Seq v4 Ultra Low Input prepared the low-cell-number fractions.

Trimming left V 11 bases short and J 0 bases short, with 17 bases between. Per the germline V gene, CDR1 is MDHEN and CDR2 is SYDVKM. The CDR3 consists of 15 residues. Synthesis of TCR cDNA relied on 5'RACE template switching, which attached a universal primer site and UMIs. TCRdb analysed the 5' RACE reads with MiXCR anew, one entry per CDR3 protein. Here the sample spans 250,000 to 400,000 distinct CDR3 sequences, roughly 4% being singletons. The sequence derives from a man aged 18 to 30 who received the YFV17D yellow fever vaccine. The V and J genes are TRBV28 and TRBJ1-5, with D possibly being TRBD1 (6 bases). The source was PBMCs, collected 5 days after the yellow fever booster vaccination. The CDR3 sequence: CAALTQGNSNQPQHF. In nucleotides, the CDR3 is TGTGCCGCCCTTACCCAGGGGAATAGCAATCAGCCCCAGCATTTT.